Presented here are 6 T cell receptor beta chains from one specimen sequenced in a study of PD-1 blockade in classical Hodgkin lymphoma. The repertoire was sequenced with immunoSEQ multiplex PCR; TCRdb's copy has only in-frame clones and lacks some. Among 120,000 to 150,000 clones listed, approximately 80% were seen once. Exposure to brentuximab vedotin varied, and each patient had relapsed following autologous stem cell transplantation. The material was peripheral blood mononuclear cells (PBMCs), obtained before the second cycle of nivolumab. These receptors were collected from a human donor with classical Hodgkin lymphoma.

In this sample, this clone is medium-sized. The chain carries TRBV21-1 and TRBJ2-1; the listed D gene, TRBD1, was not tested against the DNA. TRBV21-1 is an annotated pseudogene. The length of the CDR3 is 15 residues. The CDR3 spells CASSAPGQGADEQFF. As DNA, the CDR3 is TGTGCCAGCAGCGCTCCCGGACAGGGGGCGGATGAGCAGTTCTTC.

This clone was seen just once. The chain has TRBV19 and TRBJ2-7; the match to TRBD2 covers 9 bases. The CDR3 is 13 amino acids. V dropped 8 bases and J dropped 0; count of bases not matched to a gene: 2. The germline V gene has CDR1 LNHDA and CDR2 SQIVND (reference sequence). This chain's CDR3 is CASRLAASYEQYF. In DNA form, the CDR3 reads TGTGCCAGTCGACTAGCGGCCTCCTACGAGCAGTACTTC.

In this sample, this clone turned up once. J is TRBJ1-2 and V is TRBV6-5, with D possibly matching TRBD1 (5 bases). Looked up from germline, CDR1 is MNHEY and CDR2 is SVGAGI. CDR3 size: 14 residues. Trimming pared 7 bases from V and 2 bases from J, leaving 14 bases between. CDR3 sequence: CASNTLGRNYGYTF. The CDR3 region has the DNA TGTGCCAGCAATACCCTGGGGCGGAACTATGGCTACACCTTC.

The V and J genes are TRBV6-5 and TRBJ2-5, with unresolved D. V lost 0 bases, J lost 1 base, and 6 bases lay in between. The CDR3 extends over 14 amino acids. Germline CDR1 MNHEY, CDR2 SVGAGI. The chain's CDR3 is CASSYSRSQETQYF. The CDR3 DNA reads as TGTGCCAGCAGTTACTCGCGATCCCAAGAGACCCAGTACTTC.

This clone occurred a few times. CDR3 DNA sequence: TGTGCCACCAGCAGCGCCCGAGGGAGGGATGGCTACACCTTC. This gives the protein CATSSARGRDGYTF. The genes are TRBV15 and TRBJ1-2; no clear D. The CDR3 totals 14 residues. Per germline, CDR1 LNHNV and CDR2 YYDKDF (reference sequence). Deletions cut 3 bases from V and 6 bases from J, with 14 bases between. The entire variable domain, with the rest obtained from reference TRBV15 and TRBJ1-2, is as follows: DAMVIQNPRYQVTQFGKPVTLSCSQTLNHNVMYWYQQKSSQAPKLLFHYYDKDFNNEADTPDNFQSRRPNTSFCFLDIRSPGLGDTAMYLCATSSARGRDGYTFGSGTRLTVV.

The chain combines TRBV18 with TRBJ2-3; TRBD1 agrees at 10 bases. This CDR3 spans 22 amino acids. The J segment lost 0 bases and the V segment lost 3 bases, leaving 21 bases of the junction unmatched. Germline loops: CDR1 KGHSH, CDR2 LQKENI. CDR3 region: CASSPLAVGDRGIKRSTDTQYF. CDR3 coding DNA: TGTGCCAGCTCACCCCTCGCAGTGGGGGACAGGGGAATAAAGCGGAGCACAGATACGCAGTATTTT.